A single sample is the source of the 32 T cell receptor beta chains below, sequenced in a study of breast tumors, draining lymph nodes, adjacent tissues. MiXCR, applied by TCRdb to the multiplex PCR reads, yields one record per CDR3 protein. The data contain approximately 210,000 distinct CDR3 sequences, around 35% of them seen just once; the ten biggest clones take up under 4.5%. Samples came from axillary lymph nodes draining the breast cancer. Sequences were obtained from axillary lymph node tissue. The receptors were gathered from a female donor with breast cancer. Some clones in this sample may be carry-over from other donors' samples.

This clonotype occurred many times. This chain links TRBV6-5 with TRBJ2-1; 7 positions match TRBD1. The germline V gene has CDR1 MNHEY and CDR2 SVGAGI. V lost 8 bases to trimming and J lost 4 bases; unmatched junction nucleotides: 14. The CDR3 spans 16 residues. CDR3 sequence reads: CASYSARSTGYNEQFF. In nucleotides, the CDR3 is TGTGCCAGCTACTCCGCCCGCTCGACAGGGTACAATGAGCAGTTCTTC.

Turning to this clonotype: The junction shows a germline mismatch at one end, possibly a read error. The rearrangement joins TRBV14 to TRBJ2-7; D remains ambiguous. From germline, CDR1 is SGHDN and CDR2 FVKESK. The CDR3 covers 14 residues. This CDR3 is CASSQERPVGEQSF. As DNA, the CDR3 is TGTGCCAGCAGCCAAGAGCGACCCGTGGGCGAGCAGTCCTTC.

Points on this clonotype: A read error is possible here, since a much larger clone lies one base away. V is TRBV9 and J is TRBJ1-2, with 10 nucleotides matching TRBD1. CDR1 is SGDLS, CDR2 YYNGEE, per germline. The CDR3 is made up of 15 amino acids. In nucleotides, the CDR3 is TGTGCCAGCAGCGTAGCCCTGGGACAGGGGCATGGCTCCACCTTC. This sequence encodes CASSVALGQGHGSTF.

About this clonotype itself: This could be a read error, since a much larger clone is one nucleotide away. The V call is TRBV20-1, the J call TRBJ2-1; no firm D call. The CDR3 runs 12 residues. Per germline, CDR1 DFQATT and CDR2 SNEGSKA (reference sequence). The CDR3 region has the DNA TGCAGTGCTAGAGAGATCTTAAATGAGCAGCTCTTC. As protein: CSAREILNEQLF.

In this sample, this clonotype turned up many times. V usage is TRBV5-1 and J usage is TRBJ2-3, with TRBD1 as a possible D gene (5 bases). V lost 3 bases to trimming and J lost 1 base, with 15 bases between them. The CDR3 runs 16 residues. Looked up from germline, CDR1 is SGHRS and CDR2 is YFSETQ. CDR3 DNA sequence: TGCGCCAGCAGCTCCGTAGGACATCCCCGCACAGATACGCAGTATTTT. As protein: CASSSVGHPRTDTQYF.

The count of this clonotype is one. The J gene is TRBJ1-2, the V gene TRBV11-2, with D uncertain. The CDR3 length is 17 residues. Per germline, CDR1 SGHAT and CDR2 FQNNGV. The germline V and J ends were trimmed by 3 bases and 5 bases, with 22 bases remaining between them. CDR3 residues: CASSLGLSTDTQYGYTF. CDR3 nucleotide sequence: TGTGCCAGCAGCTTGGGCTTAAGCACAGATACGCAGTATGGCTACACCTTC.

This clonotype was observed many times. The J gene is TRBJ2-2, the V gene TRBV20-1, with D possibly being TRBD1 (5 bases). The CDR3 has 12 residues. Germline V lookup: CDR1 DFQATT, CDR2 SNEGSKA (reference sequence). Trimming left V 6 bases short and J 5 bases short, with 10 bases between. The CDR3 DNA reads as TGCAGTGCGGATGGGGCGACCGGGGAGCTGTTTTTT. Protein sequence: CSADGATGELFF.

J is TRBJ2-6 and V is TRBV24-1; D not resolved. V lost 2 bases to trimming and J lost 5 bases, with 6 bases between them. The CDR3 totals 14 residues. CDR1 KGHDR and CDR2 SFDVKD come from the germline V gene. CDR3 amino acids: CATSDYGRANVLTF. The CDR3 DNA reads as TGTGCCACCAGTGATTACGGGCGGGCCAACGTCCTGACTTTC.

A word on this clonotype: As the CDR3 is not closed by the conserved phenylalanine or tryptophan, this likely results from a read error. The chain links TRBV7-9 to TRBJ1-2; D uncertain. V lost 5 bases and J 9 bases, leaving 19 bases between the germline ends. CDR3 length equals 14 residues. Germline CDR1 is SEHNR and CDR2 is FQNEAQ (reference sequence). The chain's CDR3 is CASSVKVSADRYTL. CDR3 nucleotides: TGTGCCAGCAGCGTTAAGGTCAGCGCCGATCGCTACACCCTC.

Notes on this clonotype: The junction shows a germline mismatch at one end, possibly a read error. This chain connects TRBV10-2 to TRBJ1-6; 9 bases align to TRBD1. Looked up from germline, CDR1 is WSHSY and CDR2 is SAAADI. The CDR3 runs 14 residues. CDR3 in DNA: TGCGCCGGCAGTGTCGGGACAGGGAATTCACCCCTCCACTTT. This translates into CAGSVGTGNSPLHF.

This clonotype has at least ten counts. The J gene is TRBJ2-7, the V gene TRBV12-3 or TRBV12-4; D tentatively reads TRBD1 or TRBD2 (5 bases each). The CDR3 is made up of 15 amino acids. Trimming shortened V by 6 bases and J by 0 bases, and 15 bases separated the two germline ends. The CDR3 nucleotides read TGTGCCAGCAGCCTCTGGGGGAGCAGCTCCTACGAGCAGTACTTC. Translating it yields CASSLWGSSSYEQYF.

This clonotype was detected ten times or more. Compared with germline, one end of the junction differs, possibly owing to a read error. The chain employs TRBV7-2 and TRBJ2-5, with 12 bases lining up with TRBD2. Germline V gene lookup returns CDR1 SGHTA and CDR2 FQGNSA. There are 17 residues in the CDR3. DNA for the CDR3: TGTGCCAGCAGCTTAGTTACTAGCGGGAGGTCTTTAGAGCCCCAGTACTTC. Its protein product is CASSLVTSGRSLEPQYF. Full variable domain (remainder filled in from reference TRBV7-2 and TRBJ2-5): GAGVSQSPSNKVTEKGKDVELRCDPISGHTALYWYRQSLGQGLEFLIYFQGNSAPDKSGLPSDRFSAERTGGSVSTLTIQRTQQEDSAVYLCASSLVTSGRSLEPQYFGPGTRLLVL.

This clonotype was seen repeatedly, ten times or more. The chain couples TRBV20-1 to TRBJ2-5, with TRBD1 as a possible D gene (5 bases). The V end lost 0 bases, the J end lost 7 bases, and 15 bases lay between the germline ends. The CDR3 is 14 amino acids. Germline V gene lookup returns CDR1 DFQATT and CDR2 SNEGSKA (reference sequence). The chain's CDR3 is CSAREGPGQGTQYF. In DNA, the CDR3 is TGCAGTGCTAGAGAAGGACCCGGGCAGGGGACCCAGTACTTC.

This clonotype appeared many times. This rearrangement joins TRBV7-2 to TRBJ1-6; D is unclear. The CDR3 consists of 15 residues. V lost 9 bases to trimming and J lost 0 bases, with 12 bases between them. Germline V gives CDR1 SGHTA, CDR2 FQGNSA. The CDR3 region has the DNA TGTGCCAGTGGGAGGACGAGCTCCTATAATTCACCCCTCCACTTT. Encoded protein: CASGRTSSYNSPLHF.

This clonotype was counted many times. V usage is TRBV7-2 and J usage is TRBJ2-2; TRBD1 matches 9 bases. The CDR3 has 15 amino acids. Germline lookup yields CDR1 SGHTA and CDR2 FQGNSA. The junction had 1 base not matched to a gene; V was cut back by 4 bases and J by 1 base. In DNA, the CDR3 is TGTGCCAGCAGCTGGGGACAGGGGAACACCGGGGAGCTGTTTTTT. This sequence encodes CASSWGQGNTGELFF.

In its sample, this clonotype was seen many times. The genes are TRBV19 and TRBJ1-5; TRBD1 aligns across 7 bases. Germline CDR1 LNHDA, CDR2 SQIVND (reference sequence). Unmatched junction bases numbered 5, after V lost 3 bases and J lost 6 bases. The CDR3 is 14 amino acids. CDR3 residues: CASSMPGGSQPQHF. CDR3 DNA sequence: TGTGCCAGTAGTATGCCAGGGGGAAGTCAGCCCCAGCATTTT.

The CDR3: CASDMTGTEPRYTF. The CDR3 coding sequence is TGTGCCAGCGATATGACAGGGACAGAGCCGCGCTACACCTTC. The chain employs TRBV6-2 or TRBV6-3 and TRBJ1-2, with 7 nucleotides matching TRBD1. V gave up 8 bases and J gave up 9 bases; unmatched junction bases: 15. The CDR3 totals 14 residues. Germline loops: CDR1 MNHEY, CDR2 SVGEGT.

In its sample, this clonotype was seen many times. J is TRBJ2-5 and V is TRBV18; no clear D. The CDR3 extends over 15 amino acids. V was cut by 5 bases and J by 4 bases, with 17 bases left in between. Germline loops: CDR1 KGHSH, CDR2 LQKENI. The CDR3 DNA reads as TGTGCCAGCTCAACGTCTAGGATAGTTGGAGAGACCCAGTACTTC. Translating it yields CASSTSRIVGETQYF.

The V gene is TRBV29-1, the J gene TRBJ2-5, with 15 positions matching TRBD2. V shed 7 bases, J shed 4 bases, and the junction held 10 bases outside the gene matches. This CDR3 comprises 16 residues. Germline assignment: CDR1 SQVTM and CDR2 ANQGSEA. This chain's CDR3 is CSAPGLAGGRVETQYF. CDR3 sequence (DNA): TGCAGCGCCCCTGGACTAGCGGGGGGGCGGGTAGAGACCCAGTACTTC.

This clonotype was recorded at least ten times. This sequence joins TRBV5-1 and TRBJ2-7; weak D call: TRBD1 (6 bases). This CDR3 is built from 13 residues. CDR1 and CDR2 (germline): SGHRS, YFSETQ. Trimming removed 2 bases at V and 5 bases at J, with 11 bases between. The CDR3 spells CASSLQGYHEQYF. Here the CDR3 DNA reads TGCGCCAGCAGCTTACAGGGATACCACGAGCAGTACTTC.

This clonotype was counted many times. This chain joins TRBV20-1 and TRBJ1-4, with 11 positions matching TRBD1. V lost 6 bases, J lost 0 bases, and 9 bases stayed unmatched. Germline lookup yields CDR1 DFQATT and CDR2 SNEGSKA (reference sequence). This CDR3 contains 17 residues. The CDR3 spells CSATGTGGSTTNEKLFF. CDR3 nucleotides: TGCAGTGCAACGGGGACAGGGGGGTCTACAACTAATGAAAAACTGTTTTTT.

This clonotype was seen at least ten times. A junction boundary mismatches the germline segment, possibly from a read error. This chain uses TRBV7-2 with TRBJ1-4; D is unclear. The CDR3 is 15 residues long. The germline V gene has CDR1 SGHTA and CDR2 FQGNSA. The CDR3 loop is CASSLGGTTNEKLFF. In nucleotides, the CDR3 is TGCGCCAGCAGCCTGGGCGGCACAACTAATGAAAAACTGTTTTTT.

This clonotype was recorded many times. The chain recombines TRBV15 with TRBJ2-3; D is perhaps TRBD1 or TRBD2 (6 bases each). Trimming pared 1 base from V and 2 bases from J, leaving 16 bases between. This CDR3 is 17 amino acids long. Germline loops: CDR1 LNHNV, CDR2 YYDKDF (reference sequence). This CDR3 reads CATSRGRTRGATDTQYF. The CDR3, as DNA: TGTGCCACCAGCAGAGGTCGGACAAGGGGGGCCACAGATACGCAGTATTTT. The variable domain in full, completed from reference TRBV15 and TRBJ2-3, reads DAMVIQNPRYQVTQFGKPVTLSCSQTLNHNVMYWYQQKSSQAPKLLFHYYDKDFNNEADTPDNFQSRRPNTSFCFLDIRSPGLGDTAMYLCATSRGRTRGATDTQYFGPGTRLTVL.

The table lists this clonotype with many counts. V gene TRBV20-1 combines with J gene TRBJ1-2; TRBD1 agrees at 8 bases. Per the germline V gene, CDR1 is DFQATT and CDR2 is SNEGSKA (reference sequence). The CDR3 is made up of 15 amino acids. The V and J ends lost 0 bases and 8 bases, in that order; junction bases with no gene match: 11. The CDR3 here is CSARDEGQGAGGYTF. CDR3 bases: TGCAGTGCTAGAGATGAGGGGCAGGGGGCAGGGGGCTACACCTTC.

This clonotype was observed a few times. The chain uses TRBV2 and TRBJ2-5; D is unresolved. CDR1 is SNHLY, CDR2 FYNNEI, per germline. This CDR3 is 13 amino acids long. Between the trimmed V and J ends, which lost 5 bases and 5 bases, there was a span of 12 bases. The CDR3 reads CASSSQSGETQYF. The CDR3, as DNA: TGTGCCAGCAGTAGTCAGTCTGGGGAGACCCAGTACTTC.

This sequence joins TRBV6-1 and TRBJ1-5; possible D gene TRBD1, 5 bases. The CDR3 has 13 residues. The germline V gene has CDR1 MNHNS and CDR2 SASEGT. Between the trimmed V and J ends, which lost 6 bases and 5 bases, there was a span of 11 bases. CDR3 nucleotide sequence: TGTGCCAGCAGACAAGACAGTCATCAGCCCCAGCATTTT. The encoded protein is CASRQDSHQPQHF.

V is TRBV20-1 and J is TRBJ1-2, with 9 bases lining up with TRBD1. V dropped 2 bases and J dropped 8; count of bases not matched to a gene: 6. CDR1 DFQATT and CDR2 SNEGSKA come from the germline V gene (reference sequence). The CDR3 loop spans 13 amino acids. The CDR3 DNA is TGCAGTGCTAGAAGGACAGGGGAGGGAGGCTACACCTTC. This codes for CSARRTGEGGYTF.

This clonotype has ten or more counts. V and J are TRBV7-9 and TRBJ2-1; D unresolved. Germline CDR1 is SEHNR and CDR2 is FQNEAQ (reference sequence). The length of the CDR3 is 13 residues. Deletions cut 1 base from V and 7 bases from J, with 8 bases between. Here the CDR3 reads CASSLVPGNEQFF. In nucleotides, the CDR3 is TGTGCCAGCAGCTTAGTGCCCGGGAATGAGCAGTTCTTC.

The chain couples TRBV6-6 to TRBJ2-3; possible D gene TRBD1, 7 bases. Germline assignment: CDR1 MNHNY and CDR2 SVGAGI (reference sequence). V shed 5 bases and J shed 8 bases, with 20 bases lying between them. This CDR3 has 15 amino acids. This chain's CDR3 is CASSHQQGGQTTQYF. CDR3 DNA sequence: TGTGCCAGCAGTCACCAGCAGGGGGGACAGACTACGCAGTATTTT.

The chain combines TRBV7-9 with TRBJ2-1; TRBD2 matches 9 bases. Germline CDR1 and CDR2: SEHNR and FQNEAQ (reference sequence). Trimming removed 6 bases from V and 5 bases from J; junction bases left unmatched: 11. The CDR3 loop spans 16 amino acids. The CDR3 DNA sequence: TGTGCCAGCAGAATAGTCAATAGCGGGGGTCACAATGAGCAGTTCTTC. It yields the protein CASRIVNSGGHNEQFF.

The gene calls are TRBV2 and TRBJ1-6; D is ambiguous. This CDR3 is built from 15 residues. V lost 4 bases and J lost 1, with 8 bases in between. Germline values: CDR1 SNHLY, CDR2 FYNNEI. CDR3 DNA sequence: TGTGCCAGCAGTGCTCCGGGATCCTATAATTCACCCCTCCACTTT. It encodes CASSAPGSYNSPLHF.

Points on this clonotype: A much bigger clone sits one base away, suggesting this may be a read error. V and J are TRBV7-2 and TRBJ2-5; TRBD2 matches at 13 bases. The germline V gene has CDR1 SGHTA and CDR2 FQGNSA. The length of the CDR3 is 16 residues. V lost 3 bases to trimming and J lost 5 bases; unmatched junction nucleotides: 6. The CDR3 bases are TGTGCCAGCAGCTTCTGGACTAGCGGGAGATTGGAGACCCAGTACTTC. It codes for CASSFWTSGRLETQYF.